This entry concerns a single TCR beta chain. These data are taken from a study of blood T cell repertoires in COVID-19. The CDR3 contains 16 residues. Original data processing: Amplification from reference gene primers served as the basis for estimated nucleated cell counts. Method: immunoSEQ multiplex PCR; TCRdb's copy keeps in-frame clones and lacks some. V, J and clone size reflect that table, while D and trimming were determined from the DNA. The table shows tens of thousands of clones, with roughly nine tenths occurring only once. The specimen was peripheral blood. The chain couples TRBV21-1 to TRBJ2-7; TRBD1 was called by the table and not checked on the DNA. TRBV21-1 is described as a pseudogene. This receptor was obtained from a man between 35 and 55 years old with COVID-19, enrolled during active disease. The CDR3 reads CASSTLRRPGCYEQYF. The CDR3 DNA follows: TGTGCCAGCAGCACGCTACGAAGGCCAGGGTGCTACGAGCAGTACTTC.